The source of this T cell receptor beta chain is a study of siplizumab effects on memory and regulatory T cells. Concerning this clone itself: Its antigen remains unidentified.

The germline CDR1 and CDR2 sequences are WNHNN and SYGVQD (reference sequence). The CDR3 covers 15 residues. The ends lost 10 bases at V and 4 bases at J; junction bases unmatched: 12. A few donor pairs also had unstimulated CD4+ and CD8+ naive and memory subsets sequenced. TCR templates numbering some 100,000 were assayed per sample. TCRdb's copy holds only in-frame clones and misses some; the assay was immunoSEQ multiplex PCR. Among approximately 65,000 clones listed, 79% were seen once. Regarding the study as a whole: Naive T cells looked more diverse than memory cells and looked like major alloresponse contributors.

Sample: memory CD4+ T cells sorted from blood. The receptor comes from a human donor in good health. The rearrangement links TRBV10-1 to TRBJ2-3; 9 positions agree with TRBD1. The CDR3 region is CATGTGRFGADTQYF. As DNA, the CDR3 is TGCGCCACTGGGACAGGGAGATTCGGGGCAGATACGCAGTATTTT.